This T cell receptor beta chain is drawn from a study of T-cell reconstitution after alpha-beta-depleted transplantation in children. Whole-study results and caveats: Surviving recipient T cells and thymic progenitors underlay high day-60 TCRbeta diversity in some patients. Alpha-beta T cells about two months after transplant reportedly derived from several hundred expanded graft clones. T-cell numbers and diversity, one year after transplant, stemmed largely from T cells that were newly produced.

The CDR3 runs 15 residues. Unmatched junction bases numbered 4, after V lost 2 bases and J lost 0 bases. Germline V lookup: CDR1 SGDLS, CDR2 YYNGEE. TCRbeta library preparation incorporated unique molecular identifiers. TCRdb reanalysed the PCR reads using MiXCR and keeps one entry per CDR3 protein. The repertoire consists of around 270,000 distinct CDR3 sequences, with roughly 7.8% occurring once and the leading ten covering over 7.5%. This clonotype occurred many times. What it binds is not known. The sequences come from peripheral blood, collected 360 days after TCRalphabeta/CD19-depleted stem cell transplant. The sequence was collected from a female patient younger than 10 who had a stem cell transplant for Fanconi anemia, so the T cells may come from the graft donor. The genes are TRBV9 and TRBJ2-7, with 8 bases that match TRBD2. The DNA for the CDR3 is TGTGCCAGCAGCGTCGGGGGGGCCCCCTCCTACGAGCAGTACTTC. It is translated as CASSVGGAPSYEQYF.